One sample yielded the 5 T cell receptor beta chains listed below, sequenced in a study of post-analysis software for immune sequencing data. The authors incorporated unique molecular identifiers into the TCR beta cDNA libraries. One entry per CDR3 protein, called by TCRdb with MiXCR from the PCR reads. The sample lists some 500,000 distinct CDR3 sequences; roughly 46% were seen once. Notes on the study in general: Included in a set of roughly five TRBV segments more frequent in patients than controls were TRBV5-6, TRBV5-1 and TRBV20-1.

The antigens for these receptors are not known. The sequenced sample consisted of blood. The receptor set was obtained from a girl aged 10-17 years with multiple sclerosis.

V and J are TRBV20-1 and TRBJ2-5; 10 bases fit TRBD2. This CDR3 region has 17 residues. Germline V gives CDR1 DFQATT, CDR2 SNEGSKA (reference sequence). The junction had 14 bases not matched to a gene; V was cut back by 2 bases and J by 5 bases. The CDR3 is CSARNGGLAGVDETQYF. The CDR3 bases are TGCAGTGCTAGAAACGGGGGGCTAGCGGGAGTCGATGAGACCCAGTACTTC.

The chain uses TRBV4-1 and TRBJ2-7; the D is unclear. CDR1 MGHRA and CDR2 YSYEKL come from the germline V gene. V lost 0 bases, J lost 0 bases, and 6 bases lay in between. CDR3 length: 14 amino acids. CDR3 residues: CASSQDARSYEQYF. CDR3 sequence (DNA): TGCGCCAGCAGCCAAGACGCCCGCTCCTACGAGCAGTACTTC.

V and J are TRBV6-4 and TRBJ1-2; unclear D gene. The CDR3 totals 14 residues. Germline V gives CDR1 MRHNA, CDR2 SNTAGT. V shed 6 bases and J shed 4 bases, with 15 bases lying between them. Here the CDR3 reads CASRELRLAYGYTF. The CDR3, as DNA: TGTGCCAGCAGGGAGCTGAGATTAGCCTATGGCTACACCTTC.

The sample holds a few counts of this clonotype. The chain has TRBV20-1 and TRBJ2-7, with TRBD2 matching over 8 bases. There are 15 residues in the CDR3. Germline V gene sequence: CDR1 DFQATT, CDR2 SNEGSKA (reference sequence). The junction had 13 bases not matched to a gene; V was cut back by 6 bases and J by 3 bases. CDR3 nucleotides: TGCAGTGCCCGCGGGGGAGCGGGAGCCAACTACGAGCAGTACTTC. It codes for CSARGGAGANYEQYF.

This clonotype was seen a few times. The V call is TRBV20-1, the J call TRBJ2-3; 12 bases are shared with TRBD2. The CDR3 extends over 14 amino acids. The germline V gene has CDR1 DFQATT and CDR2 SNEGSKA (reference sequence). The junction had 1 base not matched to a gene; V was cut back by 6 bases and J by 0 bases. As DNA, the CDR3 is TGCAGTGCGGGACTAGCGGGCAGCACAGATACGCAGTATTTT. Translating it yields CSAGLAGSTDTQYF.